The rows below give T cell receptor beta chains drawn from one sample of a study of blood T cell repertoires in COVID-19. Sequencing used immunoSEQ multiplex PCR; TCRdb keeps in-frame clones, though not all of them. Altogether some 140,000 clones are present, about 76% being singletons, with the ten largest covering approximately 5%. The sample was peripheral blood. These receptors came from an older woman with COVID-19, enrolled during active disease. The CDR3 runs from the conserved cysteine through the conserved F or W. The D gene is left open where the match is weak. Only some rows state a clone size, as once, few, many or a class for expanded clones.

>TRBD2|-|TRBJ2-1|TRBV6-5
CASSQAGGHNEQFF
TGTGCCAGCAGTCAGGCGGGGGGGCACAATGAGCAGTTCTTC
>-|-|TRBJ1-5|TRBV28
CASSLSGGSNQPQHF
TGTGCCAGCAGTTTATCAGGAGGAAGCAATCAGCCCCAGCATTTT
>-|-|TRBJ2-1|TRBV7-2
CASSLDAGPNNEQFF
TGTGCCAGCAGCTTAGATGCGGGACCCAACAATGAGCAGTTCTTC
>-|-|TRBJ2-4|TRBV10-3
CAISESGGAAKNIQYF
TGTGCCATCAGTGAGTCGGGGGGGGCCGCCAAAAACATTCAGTACTTC
>TRBD1|-|TRBJ2-7|TRBV13
CASSSTGQGWGQYF
TGTGCCAGCAGCTCTACAGGACAGGGTTGGGGGCAGTACTTC
>TRBD1|-|TRBJ1-1|TRBV28
CASSSGTGSEAFF
TGTGCCAGCAGTTCAGGGACAGGGTCTGAAGCTTTCTTT
>TRBD1|-|TRBJ2-3|TRBV24-1
CATSDPRGTDTQYF
TGTGCCACCAGTGACCCCAGGGGGACGGATACGCAGTATTTT
>-|few|TRBJ1-6|TRBV2
CASSPGTVNSPLHF
TGTGCCAGCAGCCCCGGGACTGTGAATTCACCCCTCCACTTT
>TRBD2|-|TRBJ2-7|TRBV7-8
CASSLIWTSGSYEQYF
TGTGCCAGCAGCCTCATCTGGACTAGCGGTTCCTACGAGCAGTACTTC
>-|-|TRBJ1-2|TRBV6-1
CASSDPRRGTRGYTF
TGTGCCAGCAGTGACCCCAGGCGCGGGACGCGAGGCTACACCTTC
>TRBD2|-|TRBJ2-7|TRBV29-1
CSVVAGGASYEQYF
TGCAGCGTTGTCGCGGGGGGCGCCTCCTACGAGCAGTACTTC
>-|-|TRBJ1-5|TRBV11-2
CASSLARELPQHF
TGTGCCAGCAGCTTAGCCCGGGAGCTGCCCCAGCATTTT
>TRBD2|few|TRBJ2-3|TRBV10-2
CASDAGTSGTDTQYF
TGCGCCAGCGATGCCGGGACTAGCGGCACAGATACGCAGTATTTT
>-|-|TRBJ2-5|TRBV29-1
CSVEGGEQETQYF
TGCAGCGTTGAAGGGGGGGAACAAGAGACCCAGTACTTC
>-|-|TRBJ1-6|TRBV28
CASSLKFGGNSPLHF
TGTGCCAGCAGTTTAAAATTCGGGGGGAATTCACCCCTCCACTTT
>TRBD2|-|TRBJ2-3|TRBV5-4
CASSSPGRLAGGRSTDTQYF
TGTGCCAGCAGCTCCCCCGGAAGACTAGCGGGGGGGCGTAGCACAGATACGCAGTATTTT
>TRBD2|-|TRBJ2-7|TRBV10-3
CAISESGAGGPKGVEQYF
TGTGCCATCAGTGAGTCCGGCGCGGGGGGGCCGAAGGGTGTCGAGCAGTACTTC
>TRBD1|-|TRBJ1-2|TRBV4-3
CASSQDRGTEAYGYTF
TGCGCCAGCAGCCAAGATCGAGGGACAGAAGCCTATGGCTACACCTTC
>-|-|TRBJ2-5|TRBV7-9
CASSLGEETQYF
TGTGCCAGCAGCTTAGGCGAGGAGACCCAGTACTTC
>TRBD1|-|TRBJ1-2|TRBV6-4
CASKTGQEGDGYTF
TGTGCCAGCAAAACCGGACAGGAAGGGGATGGCTACACCTTC
>-|-|TRBJ1-1|TRBV9
CASSVPPAGTWMNTEAFF
TGTGCCAGCAGCGTCCCCCCTGCCGGGACATGGATGAACACTGAAGCTTTCTTT
>-|once|TRBJ1-1|TRBV19
CASSMDAGTEAFF
TGTGCCAGTAGTATGGACGCGGGCACTGAAGCTTTCTTT
>TRBD1|-|TRBJ2-5|TRBV2
CASSAQGDGTQYF
TGTGCCAGCAGTGCACAGGGGGATGGGACCCAGTACTTC
>-|-|TRBJ2-7|TRBV3-1/TRBV3-2
CASSQDRQPAYEQYF
TGTGCCAGCAGCCAAGATAGACAACCTGCCTACGAGCAGTACTTC
>-|-|TRBJ1-2|TRBV6-5
CASGLRGGAGGYTF
TGTGCCAGCGGGCTGCGGGGGGGGGCTGGTGGCTACACCTTC
>TRBD2|-|TRBJ2-7|TRBV14
CASSRRGNYEQYF
TGTGCCAGCAGCCGGCGGGGGAACTACGAGCAGTACTTC
>-|-|TRBJ1-3|TRBV4-3
CASSQDGGENTIYF
TGCGCCAGCAGCCAAGACGGGGGGGAGAACACCATATATTTT
>-|few|TRBJ1-4|TRBV7-9
CASRGQYEKLFF
TGTGCCAGCAGAGGACAGTACGAAAAACTGTTTTTT
>-|-|TRBJ2-3|TRBV4-1
CASSTLGLTSTDTQYF
TGCGCCAGCTCCACCCTTGGACTAACTAGCACAGATACGCAGTATTTT
>-|-|TRBJ2-5|TRBV27
CASSLWPGGETQYF
TGTGCCAGCAGTTTATGGCCGGGTGGCGAGACCCAGTACTTC
>TRBD1|-|TRBJ2-5|TRBV7-9
CASSLGTVTSQETQYF
TGTGCCAGCAGCCTTGGGACAGTGACTTCGCAAGAGACCCAGTACTTC
>-|-|TRBJ2-7|TRBV28
CASSFQRGNLYF
TGTGCCAGCAGTTTCCAGCGCGGAAACCTGTACTTC
>-|-|TRBJ2-3|TRBV29-1
CSVEQGRTDTQYF
TGCAGCGTTGAACAGGGTCGCACAGATACGCAGTATTTT
>-|-|TRBJ2-7|TRBV18
CASSGSDRYLYEQYF
TGTGCCAGCTCAGGGTCCGACAGATACCTCTACGAGCAGTACTTC
>TRBD1|few|TRBJ1-5|TRBV28
CASSGDSGYSNQPQHF
TGTGCCAGCAGTGGGGACAGCGGCTATAGCAATCAGCCCCAGCATTTT
>-|-|TRBJ1-2|TRBV5-4
CASSLAGSRGDGYTF
TGTGCCAGCAGCTTGGCGGGTAGCAGGGGCGATGGCTACACCTTC
>TRBD2|-|TRBJ2-5|TRBV9
CASSVGALSGGGQETQYF
TGTGCCAGCAGCGTAGGGGCCCTAAGCGGGGGTGGTCAAGAGACCCAGTACTTC
>-|once|TRBJ1-4|TRBV3-1/TRBV3-2
CASSQPNLGAESEKLFF
TGTGCCAGCAGCCAACCCAACCTTGGGGCGGAAAGTGAAAAACTGTTTTTT
>TRBD1|-|TRBJ2-7|TRBV12-5
CASGLSLAPDRDYEQYF
TGTGCTAGTGGTTTGTCCCTCGCCCCGGACAGGGATTACGAGCAGTACTTC
>TRBD2|few|TRBJ2-1|TRBV5-1
CASSLAGGNNEQFF
TGCGCCAGCAGCTTAGCGGGGGGAAACAATGAGCAGTTCTTC
>TRBD1|few|TRBJ1-1|TRBV3-1/TRBV3-2
CASSQGRGTGITEAFF
TGTGCCAGCAGCCAAGGCAGAGGGACAGGGATTACTGAAGCTTTCTTT
>-|few|TRBJ2-5|TRBV28
CASSLAQVLGRETQYF
TGTGCCAGCAGTTTAGCACAGGTTCTGGGAAGAGAGACCCAGTACTTC
>-|-|TRBJ1-2|TRBV30
CAWSFGDPNYGYTF
TGTGCCTGGAGTTTCGGGGATCCCAACTATGGCTACACCTTC
>TRBD1|-|TRBJ1-6|TRBV5-4
CASSLGRGDRGSPLHF
TGTGCCAGCAGCTTGGGGAGGGGGGACAGGGGCTCACCCCTCCACTTT
>-|-|TRBJ1-2|TRBV3-1/TRBV3-2
CASSPSRVRSLNYGYTF
TGTGCCAGCAGCCCCTCCCGGGTCCGATCCCTAAACTATGGCTACACCTTC
>TRBD1|-|TRBJ1-5|TRBV2
CASRGTGGDPIAGNQPQHF
TGTGCCAGCAGGGGTACAGGGGGCGACCCTATAGCGGGCAATCAGCCCCAGCATTTT
>TRBD1|-|TRBJ2-7|TRBV5-1
CASSLSPTGQGHEQYF
TGCGCCAGCAGCTTGAGTCCCACCGGACAGGGTCACGAGCAGTACTTC